This T cell receptor (beta chain) was profiled in a study of control samples from healthy donors and cancer patients (dated by TCRdb to 2019 to 2021). CDR1 and CDR2 are drawn from the germline V gene: MDHEN, SYDVKM. Taken from cysteine to phenylalanine, the CDR3 has 16 residues. Of all the DNA, just the CDR3 is kept, 48 bases in frame from base 1. Trimming at the junction amounts to 3 bases on V and 0 bases on J, and the germline ends lie 14 bases apart. Receptors were amplified or captured by the immunoSEQ multiplex PCR assay. As stored in TCRdb, this immuneACCESS dataset retains in-frame rearrangements with V and J assigned. A fraction of the clones does not appear; measured against another copy, unresolved V genes explain less than half of the discrepancy, and the remainder lacks a known reason. Across this sample there are around 120,000 clones, with approximately 89% seen only once. The ten most abundant clones make up 6.5% to 9% of the sample.

About this clone: The antigen it binds to is not known. No per-base quality is available; no much larger clone lies one base away.

What was sequenced was blood. The rearranged segments are TRBV28 and TRBJ1-2, with the D gene not confidently named. The sequence came from a woman aged 18-29 years in good health. The DNA sequence reads TGTGCCAGCAGTTTCGTCGAAACGGTGGCTAACTATGGCTACACCTTC. It is translated as CASSFVETVANYGYTF.